This T cell receptor (beta chain) appears in the sequencing data of a study of CD8 T cells in Susac syndrome. With random hexamers, roughly 0.45 to 1 ug RNA was reverse transcribed. TCRdb reanalysed the immunoSEQ multiplex PCR reads using MiXCR and keeps one entry per CDR3 protein. The sample shows some 200,000 distinct CDR3 sequences, around 93% of them seen only once. TCR beta from blood CD8+ and CD4+ T cells was sequenced. The germline V gene encodes CDR1 LGHDT and CDR2 YNNKEL (reference sequence). This CDR3 is 14 amino acids long. Germline trimming cut 2 bases from V and 6 bases from J; bases unmatched to any gene: 5.

The source of this sequence is a human donor with Susac syndrome. The chain is built from TRBV3-1 and TRBJ2-7, with 9 bases that match TRBD2. Sequencing was performed on CD8+ T cells from PBMCs. The CDR3 DNA is TGTGCCAGCAGCCAACAGCGGGGGGTCGTCGAGCAGTACTTC. It specifies CASSQQRGVVEQYF.